This T cell receptor beta chain was recorded in a study of CD8+CD57+ T cells in acquired aplastic anemia. Study in general: When averaged, DNA from sorted CD4+ and CD8+ cells came to 3 to 3.5 ug.

This clonotype appeared a single time. Genomic DNA provided the template from which TCR beta VDJ and CDR3 profiles were obtained. TCRdb called the reads again in MiXCR, with one record for every CDR3 protein. Among some 68,000 distinct CDR3 sequences, 50% to 55% were seen once, and the ten largest hold about 8.3%. From germline, CDR1 is DFQATT and CDR2 SNEGSKA (reference sequence). V trimming: 3 bases; J trimming: 2 bases; junction bases outside the gene matches: 9. This CDR3 region has 15 residues. The clonotype originates from a human donor in good health, serving as a control. Sequenced: sorted CD4+, CD8+, or CD8+CD57+ T cells (not recorded which) from PBMCs. The V and J genes are TRBV20-1 and TRBJ2-7; 8 bases are shared with TRBD2. In DNA, the CDR3 is TGCAGTGCTAGGTCAGGCGGGGGGTTTACCTACGAGCAGTACTTC. Encoded protein: CSARSGGGFTYEQYF.